The sequence of this T cell receptor (beta chain) was determined in a study of T cell responses to AZD1222 COVID-19 vaccine. About this clone: Its antigen is undetermined.

Study-level results: The study sampled repertoires only after the peak T cell response.

The CDR3 has 14 residues. The germline V and J ends were trimmed by 5 bases and 4 bases, with 14 bases remaining between them. Germline assignment: CDR1 MNHEY and CDR2 SVGAGI. Here immunoSEQ multiplex PCR was the method, and the copy in TCRdb shows in-frame clones only, minus some. The table lists 120,000 to 150,000 clones, more than 85% of them singletons. Sequenced here: peripheral blood, sampled on day 0 of MenACWY control vaccination. The chain recombines TRBV6-5 with TRBJ1-2, with D tentatively TRBD1 (5 bases). This receptor was taken from an adult in good health. The CDR3 here is CASSPSTESYGYTF. The CDR3 nucleotides read TGTGCCAGCAGTCCTTCGACAGAATCCTATGGCTACACCTTC.